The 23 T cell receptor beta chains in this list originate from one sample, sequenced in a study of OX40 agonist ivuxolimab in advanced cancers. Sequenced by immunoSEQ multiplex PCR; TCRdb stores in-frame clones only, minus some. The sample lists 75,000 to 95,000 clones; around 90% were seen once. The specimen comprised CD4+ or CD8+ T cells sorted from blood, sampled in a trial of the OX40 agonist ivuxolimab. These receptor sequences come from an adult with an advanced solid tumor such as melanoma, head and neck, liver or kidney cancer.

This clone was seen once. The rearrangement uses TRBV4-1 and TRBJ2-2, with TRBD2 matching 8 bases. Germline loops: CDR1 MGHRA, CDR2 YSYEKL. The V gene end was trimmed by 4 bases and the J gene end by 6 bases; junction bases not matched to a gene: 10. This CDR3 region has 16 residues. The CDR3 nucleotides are TGCGCCAGCAGCCGTCGGGTCGGGAGGGTAGCCGGGGAGCTGTTTTTT. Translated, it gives CASSRRVGRVAGELFF.

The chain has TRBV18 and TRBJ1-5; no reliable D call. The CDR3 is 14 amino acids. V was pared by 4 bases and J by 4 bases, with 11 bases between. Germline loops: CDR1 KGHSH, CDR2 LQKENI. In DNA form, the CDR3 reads TGTGCCAGCTCACAGGAGTTCAGTAATCAGCCCCAGCATTTT. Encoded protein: CASSQEFSNQPQHF. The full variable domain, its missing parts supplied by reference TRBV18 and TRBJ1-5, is NAGVMQNPRHLVRRRGQEARLRCSPMKGHSHVYWYRQLPEEGLKFMVYLQKENIIDESGMPKERFSAEFPKEGPSILRIQQVVRGDSAAYFCASSQEFSNQPQHFGDGTRLSIL.

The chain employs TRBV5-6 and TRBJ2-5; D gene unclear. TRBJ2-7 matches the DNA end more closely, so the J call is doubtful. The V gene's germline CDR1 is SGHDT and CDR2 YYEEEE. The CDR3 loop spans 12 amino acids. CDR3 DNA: TGTGCCAGCAGCTTTCGCCCTTACGAGCAGTACTTC. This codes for CASSFRPYEQYF.

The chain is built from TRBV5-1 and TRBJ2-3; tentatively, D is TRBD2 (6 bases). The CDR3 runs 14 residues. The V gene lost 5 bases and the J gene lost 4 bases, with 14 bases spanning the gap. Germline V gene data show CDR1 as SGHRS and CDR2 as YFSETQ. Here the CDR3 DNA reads TGCGCCAGCAGTAACCCCGGGGGTGCAGATACGCAGTATTTT. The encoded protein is CASSNPGGADTQYF.

Written as DNA, the CDR3 is TGTGCCAGTAGCGCTAGCGGGAGGGGGACCTACGAGCAGTACTTC. This encodes CASSASGRGTYEQYF. The V gene is TRBV19, the J gene TRBJ2-7; 12 bases are a match to TRBD2. The V gene end was trimmed by 6 bases and the J gene end by 2 bases; junction bases not matched to a gene: 5. The CDR3 is made up of 15 amino acids. Germline-derived CDR1 and CDR2 are LNHDA and SQIVND (reference sequence). The whole variable domain, filled in from reference TRBV19 and TRBJ2-7, reads DGGITQSPKYLFRKEGQNVTLSCEQNLNHDAMYWYRQDPGQGLRLIYYSQIVNDFQKGDIAEGYSVSREKKESFPLTVTSAQKNPTAFYLCASSASGRGTYEQYFGPGTRLTVT.

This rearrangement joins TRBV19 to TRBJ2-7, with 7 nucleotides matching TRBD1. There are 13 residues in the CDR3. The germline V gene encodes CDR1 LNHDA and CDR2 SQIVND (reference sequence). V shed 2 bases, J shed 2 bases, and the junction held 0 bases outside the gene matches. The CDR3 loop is CASSIQGAYEQYF. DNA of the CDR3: TGTGCCAGTAGTATACAGGGGGCCTACGAGCAGTACTTC.

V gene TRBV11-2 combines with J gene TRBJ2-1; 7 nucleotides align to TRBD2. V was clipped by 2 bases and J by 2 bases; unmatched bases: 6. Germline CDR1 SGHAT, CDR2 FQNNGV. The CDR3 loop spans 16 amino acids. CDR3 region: CASSLKASGPYNEQFF. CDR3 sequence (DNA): TGTGCCAGCAGCTTAAAAGCTAGCGGACCCTACAATGAGCAGTTCTTC.

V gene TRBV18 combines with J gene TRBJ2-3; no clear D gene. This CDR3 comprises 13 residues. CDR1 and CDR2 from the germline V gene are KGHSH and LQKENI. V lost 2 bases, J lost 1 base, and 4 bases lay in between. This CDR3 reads CASSPSGTDTQYF. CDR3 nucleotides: TGTGCCAGCTCACCATCAGGCACAGATACGCAGTATTTT.

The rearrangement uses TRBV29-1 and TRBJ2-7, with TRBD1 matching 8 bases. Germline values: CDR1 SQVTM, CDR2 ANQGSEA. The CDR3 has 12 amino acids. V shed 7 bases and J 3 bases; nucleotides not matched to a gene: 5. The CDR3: CSGSTGDYEQYF. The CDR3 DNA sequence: TGCAGCGGCTCGACAGGGGACTACGAGCAGTACTTC.

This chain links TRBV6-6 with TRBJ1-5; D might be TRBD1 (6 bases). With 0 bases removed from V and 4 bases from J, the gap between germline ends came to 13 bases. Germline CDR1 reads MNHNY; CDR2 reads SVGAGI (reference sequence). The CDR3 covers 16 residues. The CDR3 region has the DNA TGTGCCAGCAGTTACTCTAAGGACAGTTATAATCAGCCCCAGCATTTT. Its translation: CASSYSKDSYNQPQHF.

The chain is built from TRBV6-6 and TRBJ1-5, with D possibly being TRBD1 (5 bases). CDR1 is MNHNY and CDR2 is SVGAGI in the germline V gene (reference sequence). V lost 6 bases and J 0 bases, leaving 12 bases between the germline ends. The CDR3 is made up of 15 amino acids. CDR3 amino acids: CASSPERGSNQPQHF. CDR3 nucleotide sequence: TGTGCCAGCAGCCCCGAGAGGGGTAGCAATCAGCCCCAGCATTTT.

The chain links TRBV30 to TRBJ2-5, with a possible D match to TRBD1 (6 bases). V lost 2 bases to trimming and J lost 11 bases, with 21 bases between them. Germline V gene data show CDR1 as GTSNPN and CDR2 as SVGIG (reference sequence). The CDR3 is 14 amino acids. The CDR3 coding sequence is TGTGCCTGGAGTTCGTTTCAGGGGCAGTGGGAGCAGTACTTC. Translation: CAWSSFQGQWEQYF.

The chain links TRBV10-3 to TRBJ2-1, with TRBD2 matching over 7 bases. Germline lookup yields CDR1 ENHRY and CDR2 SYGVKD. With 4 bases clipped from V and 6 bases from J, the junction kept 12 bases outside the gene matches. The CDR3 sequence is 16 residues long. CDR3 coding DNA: TGTGCCATCAGTGGGGGCACTAGCGCCACAATCAATGAGCAGTTCTTC. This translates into CAISGGTSATINEQFF.

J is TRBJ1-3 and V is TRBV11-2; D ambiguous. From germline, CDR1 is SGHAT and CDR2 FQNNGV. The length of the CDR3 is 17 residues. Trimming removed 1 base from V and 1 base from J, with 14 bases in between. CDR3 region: CASSLVVGQTSGNTIYF. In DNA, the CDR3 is TGTGCCAGCAGCTTAGTGGTCGGGCAAACGTCTGGAAACACCATATATTTT.

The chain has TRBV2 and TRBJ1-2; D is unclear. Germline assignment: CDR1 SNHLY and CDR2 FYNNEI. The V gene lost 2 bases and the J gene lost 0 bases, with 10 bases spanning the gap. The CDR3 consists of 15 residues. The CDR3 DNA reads TGTGCCAGCAGTGAATCCCTGACTGCTAACTATGGCTACACCTTC. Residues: CASSESLTANYGYTF.

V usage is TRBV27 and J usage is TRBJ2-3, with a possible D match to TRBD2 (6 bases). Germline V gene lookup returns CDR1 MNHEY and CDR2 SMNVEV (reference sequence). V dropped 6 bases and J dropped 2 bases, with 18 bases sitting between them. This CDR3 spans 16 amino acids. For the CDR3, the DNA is TGTGCCAGCAGGGAGGGTAAGGTGGCTAACACAGATACGCAGTATTTT. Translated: CASREGKVANTDTQYF.

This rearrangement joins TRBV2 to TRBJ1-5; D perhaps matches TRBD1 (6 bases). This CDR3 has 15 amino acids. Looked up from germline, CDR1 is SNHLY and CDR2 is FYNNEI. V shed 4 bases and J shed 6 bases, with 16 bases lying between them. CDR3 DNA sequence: TGTGCCAGCAGTGGCCTGGACAGCAACGGTCAGCCCCAGCATTTT. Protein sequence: CASSGLDSNGQPQHF.

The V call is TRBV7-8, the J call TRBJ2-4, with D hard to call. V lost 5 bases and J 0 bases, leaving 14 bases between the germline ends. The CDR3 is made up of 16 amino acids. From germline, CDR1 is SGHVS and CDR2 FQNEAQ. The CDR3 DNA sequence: TGTGCCAGCAGCCCGAGATTCGACCTAGCCAAAAACATTCAGTACTTC. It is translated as CASSPRFDLAKNIQYF. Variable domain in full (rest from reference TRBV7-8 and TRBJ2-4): GAGVSQSPRYKVAKRGQDVALRCDPISGHVSLFWYQQALGQGPEFLTYFQNEAQLDKSGLPSDRFFAERPEGSVSTLKIQRTQQEDSAVYLCASSPRFDLAKNIQYFGAGTRLSVL.

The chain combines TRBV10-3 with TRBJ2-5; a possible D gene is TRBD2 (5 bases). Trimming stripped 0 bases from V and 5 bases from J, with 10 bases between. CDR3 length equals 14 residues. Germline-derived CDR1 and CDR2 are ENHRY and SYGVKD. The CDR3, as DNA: TGTGCCATCAGTGAGTCGAGAGGGATGGAGACCCAGTACTTC. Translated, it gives CAISESRGMETQYF.

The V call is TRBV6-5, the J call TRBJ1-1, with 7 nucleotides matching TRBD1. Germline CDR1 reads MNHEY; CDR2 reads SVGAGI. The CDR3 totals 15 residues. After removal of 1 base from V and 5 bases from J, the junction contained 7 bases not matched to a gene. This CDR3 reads CASSYLYRGLTEAFF. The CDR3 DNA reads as TGTGCCAGCAGTTACTTATACAGGGGCCTGACTGAAGCTTTCTTT.

Written as DNA, the CDR3 is TGTGCCAGCAGCTTAAACCGGGATGGAGATACGCAGTATTTT. Translation: CASSLNRDGDTQYF. The rearrangement uses TRBV7-3 and TRBJ2-3; a possible D gene is TRBD2 (5 bases). This CDR3 has 14 residues. Trimming stripped 1 base from V and 5 bases from J, with 10 bases between. The germline V gene has CDR1 SGHTA and CDR2 FQGTGA.

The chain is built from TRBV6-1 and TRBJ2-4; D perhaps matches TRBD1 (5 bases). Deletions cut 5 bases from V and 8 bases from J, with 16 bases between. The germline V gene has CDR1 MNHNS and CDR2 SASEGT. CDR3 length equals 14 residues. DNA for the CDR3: TGTGCCAGCAGTAGACAGCCTAATGTGGACATTCAGTACTTC. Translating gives CASSRQPNVDIQYF.

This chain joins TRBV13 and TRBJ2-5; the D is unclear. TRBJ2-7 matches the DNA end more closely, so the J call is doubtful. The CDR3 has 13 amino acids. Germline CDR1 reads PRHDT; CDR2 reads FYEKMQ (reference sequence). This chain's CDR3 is CASSLEGYYEQYF. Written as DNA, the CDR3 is TGTGCCAGCAGCTTAGAAGGGTACTACGAGCAGTACTTC.